These 4 T cell receptor beta chains were all obtained from the same sample, sequenced in a study of T cell responses to AZD1222 COVID-19 vaccine (dated by TCRdb to the early 2020s). The sample's time point label, decoded: baseline before first vaccination. The treatment or condition label, as the study defines it: meningococcal conjugate vaccine given as trial control. Library preparation employed the immunoSEQ multiplex PCR assay. Entries here come from immuneACCESS through TCRdb and include only in-frame sequences with V and J called. Some clones fail to appear in such tables; in the studies checked, an unresolved V gene covers under half of the shortfall, and the cause of the remainder is unknown. This sample comprises roughly 120,000 clones, roughly 87% of them detected only once. The ten largest clones capture 9.5% to 15% of the sample. Sequencing was performed on peripheral blood, taken on day 0 of MenACWY control vaccination. The receptors come from an adult in good health.

The V call is TRBV24-1, the J call TRBJ1-5; D not certain. The CDR3 sequence is 13 residues long. V shed 1 base and J shed 4 bases, with 4 bases lying between them. Germline-derived CDR1 and CDR2 are KGHDR and SFDVKD. The CDR3: CATSDFANQPQHF. Written as DNA, the CDR3 is TGTGCCACCAGTGATTTTGCAAATCAGCCCCAGCATTTT.

The gene calls are TRBV4-1 and TRBJ2-7, with 11 bases identical to TRBD2. This CDR3 is 17 amino acids long. CDR1 is MGHRA and CDR2 is YSYEKL in the germline V gene. V lost 5 bases to trimming and J lost 4 bases; unmatched junction nucleotides: 13. Written as DNA, the CDR3 is TGCGCCAGCAGCTTATATTTAGATAGCGGGGGGGCTTACGAGCAGTACTTC. Translating gives CASSLYLDSGGAYEQYF.

The chain combines TRBV24-1 with TRBJ2-4; D ambiguous. CDR1 and CDR2 (germline): KGHDR, SFDVKD. The V gene lost 0 bases and the J gene lost 5 bases, with 1 base spanning the gap. The CDR3 covers 12 residues. The CDR3 protein is CATSDLENIQYF. The CDR3 region has the DNA TGTGCCACCAGTGATTTGGAAAACATTCAGTACTTC.

The chain couples TRBV10-3 to TRBJ1-2; TRBD1 is a possible D gene (5 bases). Germline V gives CDR1 ENHRY, CDR2 SYGVKD. V gave up 10 bases and J gave up 4 bases, with 10 bases separating them. The CDR3 loop spans 11 amino acids. The CDR3 DNA is TGTGCCACCGAACAGGCCTATGGCTACACCTTC. It translates to CATEQAYGYTF.